The rows below give T cell receptor beta chains drawn from one sample of a study of control samples from healthy donors and cancer patients. TCRdb's table, derived via immunoSEQ multiplex PCR, lists solely in-frame clones and lacks some. Seen here are about 77,000 clones, approximately 92% observed once, and the top ten hold 5.8%. The sample consisted of blood. These receptors were collected from an older woman in good health. Both conserved end residues are part of each CDR3. A D gene is named only where the DNA matches it firmly. Some rows have no size entry. The others give once, few or many, or a class for an expanded clone.

d_gene	v_gene	j_gene	abundance	CDR3aa	CDR3nt
NA	TRBV3-1/TRBV3-2	TRBJ2-7	NA	CASSPGVAYPYEQYF	TGTGCCAGCAGCCCAGGAGTCGCCTATCCCTACGAGCAGTACTTC
NA	TRBV5-1	TRBJ2-2	few	CASSLDRVVVGELFF	TGCGCCAGCAGCTTGGACAGGGTTGTGGTCGGGGAGCTGTTTTTT
TRBD2	TRBV29-1	TRBJ2-4	NA	CSVARLAGDKNIQYF	TGCAGCGTTGCGAGACTAGCGGGAGACAAAAACATTCAGTACTTC
NA	TRBV3-1/TRBV3-2	TRBJ1-2	NA	CASSQSPQGSYGYTF	TGTGCCAGCAGCCAAAGCCCACAGGGATCCTATGGCTACACCTTC
TRBD1	TRBV5-1	TRBJ2-3	NA	CASRPPGQARSSTDTQYF	TGCGCCAGCAGACCTCCGGGACAGGCACGTTCTAGCACAGATACGCAGTATTTT
NA	TRBV3-1/TRBV3-2	TRBJ1-1	NA	CASSQVMNTEAFF	TGTGCCAGCAGCCAAGTGATGAACACTGAAGCTTTCTTT
NA	TRBV6-5	TRBJ1-4	NA	CATKTDSNEKLFF	TGTGCCACCAAGACAGATTCTAATGAAAAACTGTTTTTT
NA	TRBV4-1	TRBJ1-6	NA	CASSQVSDSPLHF	TGCGCCAGCAGCCAAGTATCGGATTCACCCCTCCACTTT
TRBD1	TRBV19	TRBJ2-1	once	CASSIRSTGGFNEQFF	TGTGCCAGTAGTATAAGGTCCACAGGGGGCTTCAATGAGCAGTTCTTC
NA	TRBV3-1/TRBV3-2	TRBJ1-2	NA	CASSQGGGYGYTF	TGTGCCAGCAGCCAGGGCGGCGGCTATGGCTACACCTTC
TRBD1	TRBV27	TRBJ2-1	NA	CASSSQGGQFRKRFYNEQFF	TGTGCCAGCAGTTCCCAAGGGGGACAGTTCCGAAAAAGGTTCTACAATGAGCAGTTCTTC
NA	TRBV5-1	TRBJ1-3	once	CASSLAPGLAGNTIYF	TGCGCCAGCAGCTTGGCCCCGGGGTTGGCTGGAAACACCATATATTTT
TRBD2	TRBV5-1	TRBJ2-1	once	CASSPLAGEYNEQFF	TGCGCCAGCAGCCCGCTAGCGGGAGAATACAATGAGCAGTTCTTC
NA	TRBV28	TRBJ1-5	NA	CASRIIGRGGNQPQHF	TGTGCCAGCAGAATTATCGGCCGAGGCGGCAATCAGCCCCAGCATTTT
TRBD1	TRBV6-1	TRBJ2-5	NA	CASSDGQGAGTQYF	TGTGCCAGCAGTGATGGACAGGGGGCAGGGACCCAGTACTTC
NA	TRBV9	TRBJ2-7	NA	CASSVEAGINSEQYF	TGTGCCAGCAGCGTAGAGGCAGGGATCAACTCCGAGCAGTACTTC
TRBD2	TRBV10-2	TRBJ2-3	NA	CASRVGLAGAGTSTDTQYF	TGCGCCAGCAGGGTGGGACTAGCGGGAGCGGGTACTAGCACAGATACGCAGTATTTT
NA	TRBV7-9	TRBJ1-2	NA	CASRPDSPYGYTF	TGTGCCAGCAGACCAGACAGTCCCTATGGCTACACCTTC
TRBD1	TRBV18	TRBJ2-5	once	CASSPGQSQETQYF	TGTGCCAGCTCACCGGGACAGTCTCAAGAGACCCAGTACTTC
NA	TRBV7-2	TRBJ2-4	NA	CASSRKDPGKNIQYF	TGTGCCAGCAGTCGGAAGGATCCAGGCAAAAACATTCAGTACTTC
NA	TRBV6-1	TRBJ1-5	NA	CASREDQPQHF	TGTGCCAGCAGGGAAGATCAGCCCCAGCATTTT
NA	TRBV11-2	TRBJ1-5	NA	CATSRGGDQPQHF	TGTGCTACAAGTCGTGGAGGGGATCAGCCCCAGCATTTT
NA	TRBV28	TRBJ2-7	NA	CASSSQESEQYF	TGTGCCAGCAGTTCCCAGGAGAGCGAGCAGTACTTC
NA	TRBV7-9	TRBJ2-5	NA	CASSLDGLETQYF	TGTGCCAGCAGCTTAGACGGCTTAGAGACCCAGTACTTC
TRBD1	TRBV7-9	TRBJ2-2	NA	CASSLDRGGSGELFF	TGTGCCAGCAGCTTAGACAGGGGCGGTTCCGGGGAGCTGTTTTTT
NA	TRBV27	TRBJ2-3	once	CASSSHDYPAQYF	TGTGCCAGCAGTTCCCACGACTATCCCGCGCAGTATTTT
NA	TRBV9	TRBJ1-4	NA	CASSVAGGRAGQLFF	TGTGCCAGCAGCGTAGCTGGGGGCCGGGCAGGACAACTGTTTTTT
TRBD2	TRBV30	TRBJ2-1	NA	CAWMGLADYNEQFF	TGTGCCTGGATGGGCCTAGCGGATTACAATGAGCAGTTCTTC
NA	TRBV2	TRBJ2-1	NA	CASIDAGRPPSEQFF	TGTGCCAGCATTGACGCCGGGAGACCCCCGAGTGAGCAGTTCTTC
TRBD2	TRBV6-2/TRBV6-3	TRBJ2-1	NA	CASSYLAGAANEQFF	TGTGCCAGCAGTTATTTAGCGGGAGCCGCCAATGAGCAGTTCTTC
TRBD1	TRBV5-1	TRBJ2-2	NA	CASSTTGHTGELFF	TGCGCCAGCAGCACGACAGGGCACACCGGGGAGCTGTTTTTT
TRBD2	TRBV11-2	TRBJ2-5	NA	CASSPASAAGGLGTQYF	TGTGCCAGCAGCCCTGCCTCAGCAGCGGGAGGGTTGGGGACCCAGTACTTC
NA	TRBV28	TRBJ1-2	NA	CASSEKLGAGYGYTF	TGTGCCAGCAGTGAAAAACTCGGGGCAGGTTATGGCTACACCTTC
NA	TRBV12-3/TRBV12-4	TRBJ1-5	NA	CASTPAGNQPQHF	TGTGCCAGCACCCCGGCCGGCAATCAGCCCCAGCATTTT
NA	TRBV2	TRBJ1-2	once	CASSEGAGGYGYTF	TGTGCCAGCAGTGAAGGGGCAGGAGGGTATGGCTACACCTTC
TRBD1	TRBV4-1	TRBJ2-7	NA	CASSVAGTGAAYEQYF	TGCGCCAGCAGCGTTGCCGGGACAGGGGCGGCCTACGAGCAGTACTTC
NA	TRBV28	TRBJ1-6	NA	CASSFGVSPLHF	TGTGCCAGCAGTTTTGGGGTTTCACCCCTCCACTTT
NA	TRBV28	TRBJ2-4	NA	CASSSTGTAKNIQYF	TGTGCCAGCAGCTCCACCGGGACAGCCAAAAACATTCAGTACTTC
NA	TRBV7-9	TRBJ1-4	NA	CASSLPVGGGEKLFF	TGTGCCAGCAGCCTCCCCGTTGGGGGCGGCGAAAAACTGTTTTTT
NA	TRBV19	TRBJ1-2	NA	CASSDSVRYGYTF	TGTGCCAGCTCAGACTCGGTGAGGTATGGCTACACCTTC
TRBD1	TRBV5-1	TRBJ1-1	NA	CASSPRGQLNTEAFF	TGCGCCAGCAGCCCGAGGGGACAGTTGAACACTGAAGCTTTCTTT
NA	TRBV24-1	TRBJ1-2	NA	CATSDLHGNYGYTF	TGTGCCACCAGTGATTTGCACGGGAACTATGGCTACACCTTC
NA	TRBV9	TRBJ1-1	NA	CASSVEVGLNTEAFF	TGTGCCAGCAGCGTAGAAGTCGGTTTGAACACTGAAGCTTTCTTT
NA	TRBV6-1	TRBJ1-2	NA	CASSESGQAWGGYTF	TGTGCCAGCAGTGAAAGCGGTCAGGCCTGGGGTGGCTACACCTTC
NA	TRBV12-3/TRBV12-4	TRBJ2-1	NA	CASRKTSANEQFF	TGTGCCAGCAGAAAGACTAGTGCCAATGAGCAGTTCTTC
TRBD2	TRBV7-9	TRBJ2-7	NA	CASSRTSGRAGYEQYF	TGTGCCAGCAGCCGGACTAGCGGGAGGGCCGGATACGAGCAGTACTTC
TRBD2	TRBV2	TRBJ2-7	NA	CASSEASGAYF	TGTGCCAGCAGTGAGGCTAGCGGGGCCTACTTC
TRBD1	TRBV18	TRBJ2-2	NA	CASSLSIPRTGGSGELFF	TGTGCCAGCTCACTCTCAATTCCACGGACAGGGGGCTCCGGGGAGCTGTTTTTT
NA	TRBV7-6	TRBJ2-3	NA	CASSAYTDTQYF	TGTGCCAGCAGCGCGTACACAGATACGCAGTATTTT
TRBD2	TRBV6-2/TRBV6-3	TRBJ2-2	NA	CASSYRRGRARDTGELFF	TGTGCCAGCAGTTACCGGCGCGGGAGGGCCCGAGACACCGGGGAGCTGTTTTTT